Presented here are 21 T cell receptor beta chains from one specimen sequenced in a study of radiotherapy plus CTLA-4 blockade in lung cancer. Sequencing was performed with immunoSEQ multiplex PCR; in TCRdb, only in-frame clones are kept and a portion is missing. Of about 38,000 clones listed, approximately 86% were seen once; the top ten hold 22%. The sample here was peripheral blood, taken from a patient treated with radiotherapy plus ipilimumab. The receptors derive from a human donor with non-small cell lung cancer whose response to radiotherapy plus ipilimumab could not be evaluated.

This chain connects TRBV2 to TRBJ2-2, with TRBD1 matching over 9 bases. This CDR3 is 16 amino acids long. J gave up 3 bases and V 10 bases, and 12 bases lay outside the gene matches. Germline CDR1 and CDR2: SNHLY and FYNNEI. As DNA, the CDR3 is TGTGCCACCCGAGGCACAGGGGGCAGGGACACCGGGGAGCTGTTTTTT. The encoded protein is CATRGTGGRDTGELFF.

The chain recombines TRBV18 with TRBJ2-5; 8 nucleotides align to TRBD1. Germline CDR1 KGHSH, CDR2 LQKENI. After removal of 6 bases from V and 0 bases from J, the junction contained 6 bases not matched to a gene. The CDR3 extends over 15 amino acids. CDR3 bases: TGTGCCAGCTCGCGGACAGGGATGTACCAAGAGACCCAGTACTTC. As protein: CASSRTGMYQETQYF.

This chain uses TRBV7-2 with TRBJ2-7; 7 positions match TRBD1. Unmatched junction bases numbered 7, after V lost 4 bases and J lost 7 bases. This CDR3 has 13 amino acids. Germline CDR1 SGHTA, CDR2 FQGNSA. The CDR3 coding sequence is TGTGCCAGCAGCTCTGACAGGGTTGGGGAGCAGTACTTC. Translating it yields CASSSDRVGEQYF.

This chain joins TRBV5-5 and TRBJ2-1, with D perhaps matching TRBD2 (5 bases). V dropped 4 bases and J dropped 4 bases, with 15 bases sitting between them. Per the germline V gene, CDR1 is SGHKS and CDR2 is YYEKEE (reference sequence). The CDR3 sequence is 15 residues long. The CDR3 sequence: CASSPDFQRYNEQFF. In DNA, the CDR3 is TGTGCCAGCAGCCCGGACTTTCAAAGGTACAATGAGCAGTTCTTC. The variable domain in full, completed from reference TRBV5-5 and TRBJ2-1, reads DAGVTQSPTHLIKTRGQQVTLRCSPISGHKSVSWYQQVLGQGPQFIFQYYEKEERGRGNFPDRFSARQFPNYSSELNVNALLLGDSALYLCASSPDFQRYNEQFFGPGTRLTVL.

CDR3 nucleotide sequence: TGTGCCAGCAGCAACTCGTACACCGGGGAGCTGTTTTTT. Protein sequence: CASSNSYTGELFF. This chain uses TRBV11-3 with TRBJ2-2, with unresolved D. Trimming removed 5 bases from V and 3 bases from J, with 7 bases in between. This CDR3 has 13 amino acids. Germline loops: CDR1 SGHNT, CDR2 YENEEA.

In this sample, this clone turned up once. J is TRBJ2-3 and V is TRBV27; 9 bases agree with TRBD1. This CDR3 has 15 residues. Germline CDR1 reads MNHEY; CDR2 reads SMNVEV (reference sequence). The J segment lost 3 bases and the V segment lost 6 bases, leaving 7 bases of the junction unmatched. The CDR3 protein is CASSQTGGKTDTQYF. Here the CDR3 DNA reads TGTGCCAGCAGCCAGACAGGGGGTAAGACAGATACGCAGTATTTT.

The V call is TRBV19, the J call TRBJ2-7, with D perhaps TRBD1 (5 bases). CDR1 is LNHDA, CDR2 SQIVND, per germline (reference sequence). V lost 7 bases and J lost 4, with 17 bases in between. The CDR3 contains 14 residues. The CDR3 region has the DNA TGTGCCAGTAAGGGCAGGGATAGTATGTACGAGCAGTACTTC. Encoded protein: CASKGRDSMYEQYF. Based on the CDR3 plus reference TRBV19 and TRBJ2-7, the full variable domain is DGGITQSPKYLFRKEGQNVTLSCEQNLNHDAMYWYRQDPGQGLRLIYYSQIVNDFQKGDIAEGYSVSREKKESFPLTVTSAQKNPTAFYLCASKGRDSMYEQYFGPGTRLTVT.

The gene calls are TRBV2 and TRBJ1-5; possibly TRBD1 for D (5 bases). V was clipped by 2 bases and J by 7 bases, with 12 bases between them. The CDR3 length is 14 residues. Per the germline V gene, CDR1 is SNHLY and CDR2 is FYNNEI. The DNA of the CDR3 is TGTGCCAGCAGTGAACGGGGGGGAGACCAGCCCCAGCATTTT. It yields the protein CASSERGGDQPQHF.

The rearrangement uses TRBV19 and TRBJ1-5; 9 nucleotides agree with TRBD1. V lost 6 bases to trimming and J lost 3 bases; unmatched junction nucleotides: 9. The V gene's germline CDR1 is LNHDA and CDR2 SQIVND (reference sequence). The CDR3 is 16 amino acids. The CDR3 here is CASRGQGIIPNQPQHF. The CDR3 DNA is TGTGCCAGTAGAGGACAGGGGATTATCCCCAATCAGCCCCAGCATTTT.

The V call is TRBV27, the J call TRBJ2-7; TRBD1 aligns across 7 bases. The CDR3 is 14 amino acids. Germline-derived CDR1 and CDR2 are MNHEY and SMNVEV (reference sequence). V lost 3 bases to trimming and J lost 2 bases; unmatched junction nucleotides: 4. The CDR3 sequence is CASSFQQGAYEQYF. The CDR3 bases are TGTGCCAGCAGTTTCCAGCAGGGGGCCTACGAGCAGTACTTC.

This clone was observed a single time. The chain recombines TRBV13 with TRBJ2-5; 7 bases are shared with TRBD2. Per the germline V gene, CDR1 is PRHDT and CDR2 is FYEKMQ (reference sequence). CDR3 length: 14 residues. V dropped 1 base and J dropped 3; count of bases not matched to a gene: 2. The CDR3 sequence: CASSLEAGEETQYF. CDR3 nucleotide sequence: TGTGCCAGCAGCTTAGAGGCGGGAGAAGAGACCCAGTACTTC.

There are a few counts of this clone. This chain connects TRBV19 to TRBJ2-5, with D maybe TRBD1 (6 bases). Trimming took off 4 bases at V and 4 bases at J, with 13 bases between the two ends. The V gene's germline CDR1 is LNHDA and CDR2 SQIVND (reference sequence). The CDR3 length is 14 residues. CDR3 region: CASSTGQFVETQYF. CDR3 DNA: TGTGCCAGTAGTACCGGACAGTTCGTAGAGACCCAGTACTTC.

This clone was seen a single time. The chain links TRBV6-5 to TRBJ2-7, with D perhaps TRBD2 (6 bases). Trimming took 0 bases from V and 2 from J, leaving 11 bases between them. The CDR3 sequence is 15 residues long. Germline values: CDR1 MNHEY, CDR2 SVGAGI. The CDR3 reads CASSYSSGRAYEQYF. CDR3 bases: TGTGCCAGCAGTTACTCGAGCGGGCGGGCCTACGAGCAGTACTTC.

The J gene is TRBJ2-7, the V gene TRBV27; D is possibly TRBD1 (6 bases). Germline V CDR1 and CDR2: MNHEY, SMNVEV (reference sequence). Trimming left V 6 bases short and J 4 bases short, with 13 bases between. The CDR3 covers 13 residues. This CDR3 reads CASSARGWYEQYF. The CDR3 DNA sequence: TGTGCCAGCAGCGCCAGGGGATGGTACGAGCAGTACTTC.

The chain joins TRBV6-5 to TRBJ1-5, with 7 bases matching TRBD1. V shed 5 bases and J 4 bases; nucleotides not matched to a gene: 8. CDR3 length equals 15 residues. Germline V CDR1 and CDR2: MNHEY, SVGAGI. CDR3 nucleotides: TGTGCCAGCAGTAAATCCGGGACAGCGAATCAGCCCCAGCATTTT. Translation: CASSKSGTANQPQHF.

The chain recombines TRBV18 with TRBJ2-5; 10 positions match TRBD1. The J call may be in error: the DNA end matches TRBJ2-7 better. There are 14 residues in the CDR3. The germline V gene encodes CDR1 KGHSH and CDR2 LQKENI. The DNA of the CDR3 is TGTGCCAGCTCACCCACAGGGACAGGGGTCGAGCAGTACTTC. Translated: CASSPTGTGVEQYF.

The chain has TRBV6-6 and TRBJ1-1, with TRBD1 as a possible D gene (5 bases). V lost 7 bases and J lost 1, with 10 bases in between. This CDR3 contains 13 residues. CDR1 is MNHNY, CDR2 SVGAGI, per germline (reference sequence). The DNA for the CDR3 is TGTGCCAGCACCTGGGGGGGGAACACTGAAGCTTTCTTT. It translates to CASTWGGNTEAFF.

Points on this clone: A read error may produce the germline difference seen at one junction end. CDR3 loop: CASNLDRSTEASF. CDR3 nucleotides: TGTGCCAGCAACCTAGACAGGAGCACTGAAGCTTCCTTT. This chain links TRBV2 with TRBJ1-1; a weak D match, TRBD1 (6 bases). The CDR3 contains 13 residues. Germline lookup yields CDR1 SNHLY and CDR2 FYNNEI.

The CDR3 is CASSLPRRGNEQFF. The CDR3 DNA is TGTGCCAGCAGCTTACCGCGGAGGGGCAATGAGCAGTTCTTC. This chain joins TRBV5-4 and TRBJ2-1; D perhaps matches TRBD2 (6 bases). The CDR3 has 14 amino acids. CDR1 and CDR2 from the germline V gene are SGHNT and YYREEE (reference sequence). Trimming removed 2 bases at V and 6 bases at J, with 12 bases between.

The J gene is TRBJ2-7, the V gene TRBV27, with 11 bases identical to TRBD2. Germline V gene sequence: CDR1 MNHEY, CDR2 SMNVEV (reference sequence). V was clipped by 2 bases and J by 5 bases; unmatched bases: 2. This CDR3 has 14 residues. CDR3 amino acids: CASSLRGLADEQYF. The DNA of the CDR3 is TGTGCCAGCAGTTTACGGGGACTAGCGGACGAGCAGTACTTC.

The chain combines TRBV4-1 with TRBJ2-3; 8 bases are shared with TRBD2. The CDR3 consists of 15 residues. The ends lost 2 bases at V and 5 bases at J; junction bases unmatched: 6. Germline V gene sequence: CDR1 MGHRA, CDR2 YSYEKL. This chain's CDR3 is CASSQNRGGIDTQYF. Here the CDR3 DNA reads TGCGCCAGCAGCCAAAATCGCGGGGGGATAGATACGCAGTATTTT.